The 7 T cell receptor beta chains presented below share a single source sample, sequenced in a study of Graves' ophthalmopathy and Graves' hyperthyroidism. Amplified TCR beta CDR3 regions were obtained using RNA transcripts as template. HTBI-primed first-round RT-PCR preceded second-round multiplex PCR. TCRdb reprocessed the multiplex PCR reads with MiXCR, giving one entry per CDR3 protein. Of approximately 210,000 distinct CDR3 sequences in the sample, under 25% were seen once. The sequencing sample was made of peripheral blood. All receptors derive from a woman in her forties or fifties with Graves' ophthalmopathy.

The gene calls are TRBV6-5 and TRBJ1-2; D is undetermined. Germline V gene data show CDR1 as MNHEY and CDR2 as SVGAGI. Trimming took off 0 bases at V and 2 bases at J, with 4 bases between the two ends. This CDR3 contains 13 residues. The CDR3 sequence: CASSYSQNYGYTF. In nucleotides, the CDR3 is TGTGCCAGCAGTTACTCACAAAACTATGGCTACACCTTC.

This clonotype showed up just a few times. One end of the junction fails to match germline, which may point to a read error. The chain carries TRBV7-2 and TRBJ2-5; TRBD1 might be the D (6 bases). The length of the CDR3 is 14 residues. CDR1 is SGHTA and CDR2 is FQGNSA in the germline V gene. The chain's CDR3 is CASSSRGKGETQHF. The CDR3 DNA is TGTGCCAGCAGCTCGAGGGGGAAGGGGGAGACCCAGCACTTC.

This clonotype occurred many times. This chain connects TRBV29-1 to TRBJ1-1; TRBD1 agrees at 7 bases. V trimming: 4 bases; J trimming: 6 bases; junction bases outside the gene matches: 8. Germline CDR1 is SQVTM and CDR2 is ANQGSEA. This CDR3 contains 13 residues. CDR3 DNA sequence: TGCAGCGTTGGAGAGGGGGCAAGGGCTGAAGCTTTCTTT. It is translated as CSVGEGARAEAFF.

J is TRBJ1-5 and V is TRBV20-1; no reliable D call. Germline values: CDR1 DFQATT, CDR2 SNEGSKA (reference sequence). The CDR3 spans 15 residues. Trimming took 2 bases from V and 0 from J, leaving 11 bases between them. The CDR3 sequence is CSARKTDYSNQPQHF. CDR3 sequence (DNA): TGCAGTGCTAGAAAGACCGATTATAGCAATCAGCCCCAGCATTTT.

This chain uses TRBV7-2 with TRBJ2-7; 10 positions agree with TRBD2. The CDR3 has 15 amino acids. The junction had 9 bases not matched to a gene; V was cut back by 5 bases and J by 5 bases. CDR1 and CDR2 (germline): SGHTA, FQGNSA. The CDR3 nucleotides are TGTGCCAGCAGCCCCCCTAGCGGGAGAACCCACGAGCAGTACTTC. Its protein is CASSPPSGRTHEQYF.

The chain employs TRBV12-3 or TRBV12-4 and TRBJ1-2, with 9 bases matching TRBD1. The CDR3 loop spans 20 amino acids. The V and J ends lost 1 base and 1 base, in that order; junction bases with no gene match: 16. The CDR3 loop is CASSLGRTGQGEFVNYGYTF. The CDR3 DNA is TGTGCCAGCAGTTTAGGGAGAACGGGACAGGGAGAGTTCGTTAACTATGGCTACACCTTC.

This clonotype was seen ten or more times. The chain employs TRBV10-3 and TRBJ1-1, with 7 bases matching TRBD1. The CDR3 sequence is 16 residues long. Per the germline V gene, CDR1 is ENHRY and CDR2 is SYGVKD. Trimming at V came to 3 bases and at J to 0 bases, leaving 7 bases not matched to a gene. The CDR3 protein is CAISDEGQTMNTEAFF. For the CDR3, the DNA is TGTGCCATCAGTGATGAGGGACAGACCATGAACACTGAAGCTTTCTTT.